Listed below are T cell receptor beta chains from one sample, sequenced in a study of Graves' ophthalmopathy and Graves' hyperthyroidism. Each CDR3 protein gets one entry after TCRdb re-called the multiplex PCR reads with MiXCR. The sample records about 220,000 distinct CDR3 sequences, roughly a fifth being singletons. The sequenced sample was peripheral blood. These TCRs come from a woman in her forties or fifties with Graves' ophthalmopathy. CDR3s include the opening cysteine and the closing phenylalanine or tryptophan. Each record gives: J gene, V gene, CDR3 protein.

TRBJ1-2	TRBV12-3/TRBV12-4	CASSARGYTF
TRBJ2-5	TRBV20-1	CSASREAQGRRETQYF
TRBJ2-5	TRBV6-1	CASSESPVAGGQETQYF
TRBJ1-1	TRBV11-2	CASSLVRANEAFF
TRBJ2-7	TRBV28	CASSQRESYEQYF
TRBJ1-5	TRBV20-1	CSANPRVDRVDQPQHF
TRBJ2-6	TRBV12-3/TRBV12-4	CASSLTPTGAGANVLTF
-	TRBV24-1	CATSDSGRRSHEQYF
TRBJ1-1	TRBV6-5	CASSFWQATGVTEAFF
TRBJ2-5	TRBV15	CATSRELAGLGETQYF
TRBJ2-7	TRBV12-3/TRBV12-4	CASSNRGNEQYF
TRBJ2-5	TRBV2	CASILRGRLGQETQYF
TRBJ2-7	TRBV29-1	CSVRGVASGSLAEQYF
TRBJ2-5	TRBV10-3	CAISGLLAGLETQYF
TRBJ2-7	TRBV7-2	CASEKETGGGYEQYF
TRBJ1-1	TRBV6-1	CATWDSVNTEAFF
TRBJ1-2	TRBV16	CASSQSSQNPNYGYTF
TRBJ2-5	TRBV3-1	CASSQLAEETQYF
TRBJ1-5	TRBV6-2/TRBV6-3	CASSYSTGGGSNQPQHF
TRBJ2-2	TRBV3-1	CASSQVQVDTGELFF
TRBJ1-1	TRBV20-1	CSARDPEGSNTEAFF
TRBJ2-7	TRBV6-1	CASSEAWGGNSYEQYF